These 7 T cell receptor beta chains came from one sample sequenced in a study of CD8+ T cells in alopecia areata. Treatment specified: oral pan-JAK inhibitor, 5-10 mg twice daily. Following extraction, RNA underwent reverse transcription to cDNA, which served as the sequencing template. Libraries were prepared by immunoSEQ multiplex PCR; TCRdb keeps only in-frame clonotypes and omits some of them. The data show about 90,000 clones, with 44% seen just once and roughly 18% held by the top ten. The sequenced sample was CD8+ T cells sorted from blood, obtained at week 24, from a patient treated with tofacitinib. These receptor sequences come from a human donor with alopecia areata.

V usage is TRBV29-1 and J usage is TRBJ2-5, with 9 bases that match TRBD1. Losses at the gene ends were 7 bases for V and 5 bases for J; bases not matched to a gene: 8. The V gene's germline CDR1 is SQVTM and CDR2 ANQGSEA. This CDR3 has 13 residues. The CDR3 region is CSAVTGTGETQYF. DNA for the CDR3: TGCAGCGCGGTAACCGGGACAGGGGAGACCCAGTACTTC.

This chain connects TRBV13 to TRBJ2-7; 11 bases agree with TRBD2. The CDR3 runs 14 residues. After removal of 3 bases from V and 3 bases from J, the junction contained 1 base not matched to a gene. CDR1 and CDR2 from the germline V gene are PRHDT and FYEKMQ (reference sequence). The CDR3 nucleotides read TGTGCCAGCAGCTTGGGACTAGCGGTCTACGAGCAGTACTTC. Translated, it gives CASSLGLAVYEQYF.

The chain carries TRBV29-1 and TRBJ2-7; tentatively, D is TRBD1 (6 bases). This CDR3 spans 12 amino acids. From germline, CDR1 is SQVTM and CDR2 ANQGSEA. V dropped 4 bases and J dropped 2 bases, with 9 bases sitting between them. The CDR3 region has the DNA TGCAGCGTTGGGACAGAGGCCTACGAGCAGTACTTC. Translating it yields CSVGTEAYEQYF.

V is TRBV9 and J is TRBJ2-1, with TRBD2 identical over 12 bases. The CDR3 has 17 amino acids. With V trimmed by 4 bases and J by 0 bases, 5 bases remained unmatched. In germline, CDR1 is SGDLS, CDR2 YYNGEE. CDR3 bases: TGTGCCAGCAGCTACGGACTAGCGGGAAGCTCCTACAATGAGCAGTTCTTC. This gives the protein CASSYGLAGSSYNEQFF.

A few counts support this clone. V is TRBV30 and J is TRBJ2-7; 7 bases match TRBD1. The CDR3 has 14 residues. V was pared by 7 bases and J by 5 bases, with 14 bases of the junction left unmatched. CDR1 is GTSNPN, CDR2 SVGIG, per germline (reference sequence). The CDR3: CAYHPTGVTNEQYF. Written as DNA, the CDR3 is TGTGCCTACCACCCAACAGGGGTCACAAACGAGCAGTACTTC.

This clone came up a few times. V and J are TRBV9 and TRBJ1-2; 7 positions match TRBD1. This CDR3 has 14 residues. J gave up 8 bases and V 0 bases, and 7 bases lay outside the gene matches. CDR1 is SGDLS, CDR2 YYNGEE, per germline. This CDR3 reads CASSVGGGGSGYTF. DNA for the CDR3: TGTGCCAGCAGCGTAGGAGGAGGGGGCAGCGGCTACACCTTC.

The V call is TRBV27, the J call TRBJ2-5, with D uncertain. The CDR3 totals 13 residues. Germline V gene lookup returns CDR1 MNHEY and CDR2 SMNVEV (reference sequence). V was cut by 7 bases and J by 4 bases, with 13 bases left in between. For the CDR3, the DNA is TGTGCCAGCATGGGTTTGGACGGAGAGACCCAGTACTTC. Translating gives CASMGLDGETQYF.